The 24 T cell receptor beta chains presented below share a single source sample, sequenced in a study of molecular identifiers for immune sequencing clone quantification (dated by TCRdb to the late 2010s). The library was prepared using PCR. Sequencing relied on a NextSeq 500. TCRdb itself trimmed the public reads at Q25 with fastp, ran MiXCR and retained productive beta chains. CDR3 protein duplicates are merged, each entry listing the most common genes and DNA. A total of under 600,000 distinct CDR3 sequences appear in this sample, about 25% of them only once. Under 0.85% of the sample is taken by the ten largest. Sequencing was done on a sample of naive CD8+ T cells from blood, with Jurkat cell RNA spiked in. The cell subset or site label, as the study defines it: FACS-sorted CD8+CD4-CCR7+CD45RA+ naive T cells. Receptor source: a human donor in good health. Some libraries in this study had Jurkat cell RNA spiked in.

This clonotype was detected many times. The chain is built from TRBV4-1 and TRBJ2-3, with D uncertain. The CDR3 spans 15 residues. Germline V gives CDR1 MGHRA, CDR2 YSYEKL. Trimming shortened V by 0 bases and J by 6 bases, and 13 bases separated the two germline ends. DNA of the CDR3: TGCGCCAGCAGCCAAGAACCATCAGTGTGGGATACGCAGTATTTT. This gives the protein CASSQEPSVWDTQYF.

V is TRBV27 and J is TRBJ2-1; no definite D call. CDR1 is MNHEY and CDR2 is SMNVEV in the germline V gene (reference sequence). CDR3 size: 12 residues. V was pared by 3 bases and J by 5 bases, with 5 bases between. This chain's CDR3 is CASSFLDNEQFF. The CDR3 DNA follows: TGTGCCAGCAGTTTCCTGGACAATGAGCAGTTCTTC.

This clonotype came up many times. The genes are TRBV27 and TRBJ2-6; 7 bases line up with TRBD1. Germline V gene lookup returns CDR1 MNHEY and CDR2 SMNVEV (reference sequence). V lost 3 bases to trimming and J lost 2 bases; unmatched junction nucleotides: 4. The CDR3 length is 16 residues. The CDR3: CASSLGTGAGANVLTF. CDR3 sequence (DNA): TGTGCCAGCAGTTTGGGCACAGGGGCTGGGGCCAACGTCCTGACTTTC.

The table lists this clonotype with a count of one. The chain combines TRBV10-3 with TRBJ2-7, with TRBD2 matching over 8 bases. CDR3 length: 14 residues. CDR1 ENHRY and CDR2 SYGVKD come from the germline V gene. The J segment lost 4 bases and the V segment lost 2 bases, leaving 4 bases of the junction unmatched. The CDR3 sequence is CAISEDGGAYEQYF. The CDR3 nucleotides read TGTGCCATCAGTGAGGACGGGGGGGCTTACGAGCAGTACTTC.

The chain joins TRBV4-3 to TRBJ1-4, with D unresolved. Germline CDR1 is LGHNA and CDR2 is YSLEER. The CDR3 loop spans 16 amino acids. The germline V and J ends were trimmed by 0 bases and 7 bases, with 15 bases remaining between them. CDR3 bases: TGCGCCAGCAGCCAAGATATCCAACCCAAGGGTGAAAAACTGTTTTTT. This translates into CASSQDIQPKGEKLFF.

This clonotype turned up a few times. The chain combines TRBV7-9 with TRBJ2-1; 8 bases are a match to TRBD2. Germline V CDR1 and CDR2: SEHNR, FQNEAQ (reference sequence). CDR3 size: 15 residues. Trimming cost V 3 bases and J 3 bases; bases outside gene matches: 4. The CDR3 spells CASSFVAGGYNEQFF. The CDR3 nucleotides read TGTGCCAGCAGCTTTGTCGCGGGGGGCTACAATGAGCAGTTCTTC.

The CDR3 nucleotides read TGTGCCAGCAGTTTTTCCAGAGATAATCAGCCCCAGCATTTT. Encoded protein: CASSFSRDNQPQHF. The chain has TRBV12-3 or TRBV12-4 and TRBJ1-5; D is undetermined. The CDR3 length is 14 residues. Trimming took off 3 bases at V and 4 bases at J, with 10 bases between the two ends.

In its sample, this clonotype was seen a few times. V and J are TRBV28 and TRBJ2-7, with a weak D call TRBD1 (6 bases). V was shortened by 6 bases and J by 2 bases, with 17 bases between the two germline ends. CDR3 length: 15 amino acids. Germline lookup yields CDR1 MDHEN and CDR2 SYDVKM. The chain's CDR3 is CASSQPLTGTYEQYF. The DNA of the CDR3 is TGTGCCAGCAGCCAACCGCTGACAGGTACCTACGAGCAGTACTTC. The full variable domain, completed using reference TRBV28 and TRBJ2-7, is DVKVTQSSRYLVKRTGEKVFLECVQDMDHENMFWYRQDPGLGLRLIYFSYDVKMKEKGDIPEGYSVSREKKERFSLILESASTNQTSMYLCASSQPLTGTYEQYFGPGTRLTVT.

CDR3 bases: TGTGCCAGCAGGGAACTGACTAGCCCAGATACGCAGTATTTT. Protein product: CASRELTSPDTQYF. The chain joins TRBV27 to TRBJ2-3; TRBD2 agrees at 7 bases. Germline V lookup: CDR1 MNHEY, CDR2 SMNVEV (reference sequence). After removal of 6 bases from V and 4 bases from J, the junction contained 7 bases not matched to a gene. The CDR3 is made up of 14 amino acids.

This clonotype was detected many times. This rearrangement joins TRBV2 to TRBJ1-2; perhaps TRBD1 as D (5 bases). Germline lookup yields CDR1 SNHLY and CDR2 FYNNEI. This CDR3 spans 14 amino acids. The V gene lost 0 bases and the J gene lost 5 bases, with 10 bases spanning the gap. The CDR3 is CASSEATGGYGYTF. In DNA form, the CDR3 reads TGTGCCAGCAGTGAAGCTACAGGAGGGTATGGCTACACCTTC.

The rearrangement joins TRBV19 to TRBJ2-1; D ambiguous. CDR3 size: 15 residues. V was clipped by 1 base and J by 2 bases, with 9 bases between them. The germline gives CDR1 LNHDA, CDR2 SQIVND (reference sequence). The CDR3, as DNA: TGTGCCAGTAGTATAGTCTTGCAGACCTACAATGAGCAGTTCTTC. Translating it yields CASSIVLQTYNEQFF.

The sample holds many counts of this clonotype. This sequence joins TRBV6-2 or TRBV6-3 and TRBJ1-2; D is undetermined. Trimming took 2 bases from V and 5 from J, leaving 9 bases between them. Germline CDR1 is MNHEY and CDR2 is SVGEGT. The CDR3 contains 13 residues. CDR3 amino acids: CASSYDEMYGYTF. DNA for the CDR3: TGTGCCAGCAGTTACGACGAGATGTATGGCTACACCTTC.

This chain uses TRBV3-1 with TRBJ2-7; D tentatively fits TRBD1 or TRBD2 (5 bases each). V lost 3 bases, J lost 4 bases, and 13 bases lay in between. Germline CDR1 and CDR2: LGHDT and YNNKEL (reference sequence). This CDR3 comprises 14 residues. The CDR3 spells CASSHRDRRYEQYF. The CDR3 coding sequence is TGTGCCAGCAGCCACCGGGACCGTCGGTACGAGCAGTACTTC.

The V gene is TRBV27, the J gene TRBJ1-1, with 10 bases identical to TRBD1. The junction had 11 bases not matched to a gene; V was cut back by 9 bases and J by 4 bases. CDR3 size: 15 residues. Looked up from germline, CDR1 is MNHEY and CDR2 is SMNVEV (reference sequence). The CDR3: CASRTGGSRSTEAFF. CDR3 nucleotide sequence: TGTGCCAGTAGGACAGGGGGGTCCAGAAGCACTGAAGCTTTCTTT.

There are a few counts of this clonotype. V is TRBV7-9 and J is TRBJ2-7; weak D call: TRBD2 (7 bases). The germline CDR1 and CDR2 sequences are SEHNR and FQNEAQ (reference sequence). The V end was cut by 9 bases, the J end by 5 bases, with 17 bases between. This CDR3 is built from 13 residues. The CDR3: CASRPGGADEQYF. CDR3 DNA: TGTGCCAGTCGGCCGGGGGGCGCCGACGAGCAGTACTTC.

This chain connects TRBV9 to TRBJ2-7, with 8 bases aligning to TRBD2. CDR1 SGDLS and CDR2 YYNGEE come from the germline V gene. V shed 4 bases, J shed 6 bases, and the junction held 6 bases outside the gene matches. This CDR3 contains 13 residues. CDR3 loop: CASSPGGGIEQYF. CDR3 sequence (DNA): TGTGCCAGCAGCCCGGGGGGGGGGATCGAGCAGTACTTC.

The J gene is TRBJ2-3, the V gene TRBV7-9; TRBD2 agrees at 12 bases. The ends lost 5 bases at V and 2 bases at J; junction bases unmatched: 8. The length of the CDR3 is 17 residues. CDR1 is SEHNR, CDR2 FQNEAQ, per germline (reference sequence). The CDR3 region is CASSTTSGGPNTDTQYF. The CDR3 region has the DNA TGTGCCAGCAGCACGACTAGCGGGGGACCTAACACAGATACGCAGTATTTT.

Notes on this clonotype: It may be a read error: a sequence one base away is much more abundant. V gene TRBV12-3 or TRBV12-4 combines with J gene TRBJ2-5; no reliable D call. The CDR3 has 13 amino acids. CDR3 DNA sequence: TGTGCCAGCAGTTTAGGGCCCCAAGAGTCCCAGTACTTC. It specifies CASSLGPQESQYF.

A few counts support this clonotype. The CDR3 sequence is CASSFQTGLGGELFF. CDR3 DNA: TGTGCCAGCAGTTTTCAGACTGGGCTTGGGGGGGAGCTGTTTTTT. The genes are TRBV28 and TRBJ2-2; D uncertain. V lost 3 bases and J lost 8, with 16 bases in between. This CDR3 spans 15 amino acids. From germline, CDR1 is MDHEN and CDR2 SYDVKM.

The chain couples TRBV7-8 to TRBJ1-5; perhaps TRBD1 as D (6 bases). CDR3 length equals 15 residues. V was trimmed by 2 bases and J by 6 bases, leaving 14 bases between them. Germline CDR1 SGHVS, CDR2 FQNEAQ. DNA for the CDR3: TGTGCCAGCAGCTTAATAGGGGGGCTTGGTCAGCCCCAGCATTTT. Translated: CASSLIGGLGQPQHF.

This clonotype was counted between two and nine times. The J gene is TRBJ2-5, the V gene TRBV3-1; 9 bases agree with TRBD2. There are 18 residues in the CDR3. The V gene end was trimmed by 3 bases and the J gene end by 0 bases; junction bases not matched to a gene: 11. Germline CDR1 reads LGHDT; CDR2 reads YNNKEL (reference sequence). CDR3 coding DNA: TGTGCCAGCAGCCAGGCCTCAACTAGCGGGTTAGACCAAGAGACCCAGTACTTC. Translated: CASSQASTSGLDQETQYF.

This clonotype was observed a few times. The chain employs TRBV20-1 and TRBJ1-1, with a weak D call TRBD1 (5 bases). Germline V lookup: CDR1 DFQATT, CDR2 SNEGSKA (reference sequence). The V end was cut by 1 base, the J end by 0 bases, with 9 bases between. This CDR3 has 14 amino acids. This chain's CDR3 is CSARVQGMNTEAFF. CDR3 coding DNA: TGCAGTGCTAGAGTGCAGGGTATGAACACTGAAGCTTTCTTT.

Of note for this clonotype: Mismatch with germline at one junction end may stem from a read error. This rearrangement joins TRBV6-1 to TRBJ1-4, with D unresolved. In germline, CDR1 is MNHNS, CDR2 SASEGT. The CDR3 has 15 residues. As DNA, the CDR3 is TGTGCCAGCGGTGACGGACCGTCCTTGCGTGAAAAACTGTTTTTT. It codes for CASGDGPSLREKLFF.

To note about this clonotype: A read error may produce the germline difference seen at one junction end. V is TRBV19 and J is TRBJ1-1; D gene unclear. The germline CDR1 and CDR2 sequences are LNHDA and SQIVND (reference sequence). CDR3 size: 13 residues. For the CDR3, the DNA is TGTGCCAGTACTATTCCGGGTAACACTCAAGCTTTCTTT. Translation: CASTIPGNTQAFF. The full variable domain, completed using reference TRBV19 and TRBJ1-1, is DGGITQSPKYLFRKEGQNVTLSCEQNLNHDAMYWYRQDPGQGLRLIYYSQIVNDFQKGDIAEGYSVSREKKESFPLTVTSAQKNPTAFYLCASTIPGNTQAFFGQGTRLTVV.